This T cell receptor beta chain was recovered during a study of T cells in women clearing cervical HPV infection. All participants had a single incident cervical HPV16 infection, and prevalent HPV16 infections were excluded. Overall study results and limits: Richness plus V gene abundances separated cases from controls with AUC around 0.79.

The protocol was immunoSEQ multiplex PCR, while the TCRdb copy is restricted to in-frame clones and leaves out a portion. Its clone listing holds about 40,000 clones. Germline CDR1 reads SEHNR; CDR2 reads FQNEAQ (reference sequence). CDR3 length: 15 residues. With respect to this clone: The antigen is not known. From the germline J gene comes the end of the CDR3, since the read stops 3 residues before it.

The TCR comes from a woman aged 18 to 75 with a cervical HPV16 infection that either progressed to CIN3+ or cleared (not recorded which). This rearrangement joins TRBV7-9 to TRBJ1-2; no firm D call. The sample taken for sequencing was blood buffy coat. CDR3 DNA (partial): TGTGCCAGCAGCTCGCCCTCGAGGAAACACTACGAC. The encoded protein is CASSSPSRKHYD. The CDR3, in full, reads CASSSPSRKHYDYTF.